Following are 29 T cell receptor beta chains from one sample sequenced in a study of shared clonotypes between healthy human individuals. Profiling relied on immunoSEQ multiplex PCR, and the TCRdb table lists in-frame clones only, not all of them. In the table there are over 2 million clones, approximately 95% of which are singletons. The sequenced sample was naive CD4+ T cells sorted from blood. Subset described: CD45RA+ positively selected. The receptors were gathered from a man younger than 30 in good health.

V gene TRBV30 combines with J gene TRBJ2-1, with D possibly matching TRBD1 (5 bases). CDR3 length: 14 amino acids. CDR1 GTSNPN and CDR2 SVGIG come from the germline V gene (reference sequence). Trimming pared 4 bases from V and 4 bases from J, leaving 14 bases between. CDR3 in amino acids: CAWKRGPEYNEQFF. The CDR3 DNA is TGTGCCTGGAAAAGGGGTCCTGAATACAATGAGCAGTTCTTC.

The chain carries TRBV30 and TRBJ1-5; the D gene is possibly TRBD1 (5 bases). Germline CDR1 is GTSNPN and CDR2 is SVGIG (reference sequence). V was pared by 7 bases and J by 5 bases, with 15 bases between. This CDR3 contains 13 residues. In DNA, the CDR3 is TGTGCCTCCCCCCCGGTGGGGGATCAGCCCCAGCATTTT. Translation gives CASPPVGDQPQHF.

CDR3 nucleotide sequence: TGCGCCAGCAGCCTACTAGGGCCACCCCAAACTGAAGCTTTCTTT. Translated, it gives CASSLLGPPQTEAFF. V gene TRBV5-1 combines with J gene TRBJ1-1; D gene ambiguous. The CDR3 sequence is 15 residues long. The germline V and J ends were trimmed by 4 bases and 5 bases, with 18 bases remaining between them. CDR1 SGHRS and CDR2 YFSETQ come from the germline V gene. The whole variable domain, remainder taken from reference TRBV5-1 and TRBJ1-1, is KAGVTQTPRYLIKTRGQQVTLSCSPISGHRSVSWYQQTPGQGLQFLFEYFSETQRNKGNFPGRFSGRQFSNSRSEMNVSTLELGDSALYLCASSLLGPPQTEAFFGQGTRLTVV.

This CDR3 is CASSDRDRRNQPQHF. The CDR3 coding sequence is TGTGCCAGCTCGGACAGGGATAGGCGCAATCAGCCCCAGCATTTT. The V and J genes are TRBV18 and TRBJ1-5, with TRBD1 matching 8 bases. Germline values: CDR1 KGHSH, CDR2 LQKENI. The CDR3 has 15 residues. Trimming removed 6 bases from V and 2 bases from J; junction bases left unmatched: 6.

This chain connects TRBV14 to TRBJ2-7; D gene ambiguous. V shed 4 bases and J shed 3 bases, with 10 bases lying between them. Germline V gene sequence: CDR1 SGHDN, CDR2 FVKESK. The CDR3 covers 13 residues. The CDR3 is CASSPTNDYEQYF. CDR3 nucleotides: TGTGCCAGCAGCCCAACCAACGACTACGAGCAGTACTTC.

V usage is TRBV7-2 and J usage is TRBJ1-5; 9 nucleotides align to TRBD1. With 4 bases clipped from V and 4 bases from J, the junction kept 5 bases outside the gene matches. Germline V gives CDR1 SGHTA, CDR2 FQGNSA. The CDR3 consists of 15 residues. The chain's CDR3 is CASSSWTGVNQPQHF. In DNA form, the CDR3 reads TGTGCCAGCAGCTCCTGGACAGGGGTTAATCAGCCCCAGCATTTT.

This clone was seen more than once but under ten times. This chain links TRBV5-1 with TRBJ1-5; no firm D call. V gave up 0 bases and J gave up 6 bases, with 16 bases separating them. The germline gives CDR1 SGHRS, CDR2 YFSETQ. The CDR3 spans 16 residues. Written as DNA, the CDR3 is TGCGCCAGCAGCTTGGATGGTCGCGTTTCGGGTCAGCCCCAGCATTTT. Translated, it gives CASSLDGRVSGQPQHF.

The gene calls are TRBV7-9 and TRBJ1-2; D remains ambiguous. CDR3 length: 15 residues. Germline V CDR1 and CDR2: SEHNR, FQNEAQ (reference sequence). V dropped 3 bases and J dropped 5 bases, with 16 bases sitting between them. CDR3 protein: CASSLGSVSSYGYTF. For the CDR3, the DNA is TGTGCCAGCAGCTTGGGCTCGGTTAGCTCTTATGGCTACACCTTC.

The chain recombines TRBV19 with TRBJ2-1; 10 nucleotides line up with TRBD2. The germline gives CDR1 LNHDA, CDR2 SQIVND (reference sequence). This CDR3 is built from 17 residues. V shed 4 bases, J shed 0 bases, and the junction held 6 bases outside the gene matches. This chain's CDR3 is CASSRTSGKTSYNEQFF. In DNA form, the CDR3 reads TGTGCCAGTAGTAGGACTAGCGGTAAAACCTCCTACAATGAGCAGTTCTTC.

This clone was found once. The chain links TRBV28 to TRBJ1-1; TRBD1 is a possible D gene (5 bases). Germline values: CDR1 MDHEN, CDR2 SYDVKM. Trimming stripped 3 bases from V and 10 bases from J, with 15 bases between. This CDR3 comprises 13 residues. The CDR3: CASSFTTVPRAFF. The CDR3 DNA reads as TGTGCCAGCAGTTTTACGACAGTGCCGCGAGCTTTCTTT.

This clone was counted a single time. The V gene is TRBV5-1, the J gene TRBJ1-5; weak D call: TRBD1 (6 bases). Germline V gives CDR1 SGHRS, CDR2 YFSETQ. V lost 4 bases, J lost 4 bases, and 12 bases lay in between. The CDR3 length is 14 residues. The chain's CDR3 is CASSVGTQNQPQHF. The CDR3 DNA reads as TGCGCCAGCAGCGTCGGGACACAAAATCAGCCCCAGCATTTT.

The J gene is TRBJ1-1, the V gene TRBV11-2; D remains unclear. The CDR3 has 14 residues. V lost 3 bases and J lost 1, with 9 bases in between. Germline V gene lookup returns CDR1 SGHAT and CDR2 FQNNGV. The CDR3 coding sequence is TGTGCCAGCAGCTTTTCCGGCCAGAACACTGAAGCTTTCTTT. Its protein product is CASSFSGQNTEAFF.

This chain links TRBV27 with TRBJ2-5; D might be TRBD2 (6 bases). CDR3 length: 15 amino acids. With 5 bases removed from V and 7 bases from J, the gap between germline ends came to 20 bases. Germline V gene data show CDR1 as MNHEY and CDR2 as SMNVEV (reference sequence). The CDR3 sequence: CASSLEGGTLGTQYF. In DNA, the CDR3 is TGTGCCAGCAGTCTTGAGGGAGGAACCCTCGGGACCCAGTACTTC.

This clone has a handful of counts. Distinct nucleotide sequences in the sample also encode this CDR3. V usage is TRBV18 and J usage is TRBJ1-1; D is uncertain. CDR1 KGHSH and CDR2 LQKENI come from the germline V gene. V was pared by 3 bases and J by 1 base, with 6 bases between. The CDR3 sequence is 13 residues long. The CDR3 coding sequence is TGTGCCAGCTCACCCTCCGGGAACACTGAAGCTTTCTTT. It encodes CASSPSGNTEAFF.

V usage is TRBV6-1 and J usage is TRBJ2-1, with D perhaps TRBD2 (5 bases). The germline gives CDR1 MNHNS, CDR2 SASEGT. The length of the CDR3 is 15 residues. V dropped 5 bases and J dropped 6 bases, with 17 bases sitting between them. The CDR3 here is CASSNADSKGNEQFF. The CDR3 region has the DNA TGTGCCAGCAGTAATGCGGACTCCAAGGGCAATGAGCAGTTCTTC.

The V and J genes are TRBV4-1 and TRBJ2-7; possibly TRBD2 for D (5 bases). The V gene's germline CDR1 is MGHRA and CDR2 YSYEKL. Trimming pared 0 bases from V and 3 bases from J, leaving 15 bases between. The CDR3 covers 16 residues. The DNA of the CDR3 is TGCGCCAGCAGCCAAGAAGGGAGCGGTATCTTCTACGAGCAGTACTTC. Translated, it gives CASSQEGSGIFYEQYF.

CDR3 loop: CASRESNEQYF. CDR3 nucleotides: TGTGCCAGCCGGGAATCAAACGAGCAGTACTTC. V usage is TRBV2 and J usage is TRBJ2-7; a weak D match, TRBD2 (5 bases). The CDR3 has 11 amino acids. CDR1 is SNHLY and CDR2 is FYNNEI in the germline V gene. V lost 8 bases to trimming and J lost 5 bases, with 10 bases between them.

The CDR3 reads CASSDQGGDTQYF. DNA for the CDR3: TGTGCCAGCAGTGACCAGGGTGGAGATACGCAGTATTTT. V and J are TRBV6-4 and TRBJ2-3, with TRBD1 as a possible D gene (5 bases). From germline, CDR1 is MRHNA and CDR2 SNTAGT. V was pared by 2 bases and J by 5 bases, with 8 bases between. The CDR3 totals 13 residues.

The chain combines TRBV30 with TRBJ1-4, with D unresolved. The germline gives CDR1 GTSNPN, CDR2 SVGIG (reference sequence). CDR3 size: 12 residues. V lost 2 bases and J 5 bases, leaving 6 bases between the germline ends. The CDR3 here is CAWSKRNEKLFF. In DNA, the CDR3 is TGTGCCTGGAGTAAGCGGAATGAAAAACTGTTTTTT.

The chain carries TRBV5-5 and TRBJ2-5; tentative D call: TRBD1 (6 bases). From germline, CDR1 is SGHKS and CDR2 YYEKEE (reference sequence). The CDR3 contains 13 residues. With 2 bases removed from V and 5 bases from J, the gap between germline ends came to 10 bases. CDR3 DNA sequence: TGTGCCAGCAGCTTTGGGACACGGGAGACCCAGTACTTC. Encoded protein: CASSFGTRETQYF.

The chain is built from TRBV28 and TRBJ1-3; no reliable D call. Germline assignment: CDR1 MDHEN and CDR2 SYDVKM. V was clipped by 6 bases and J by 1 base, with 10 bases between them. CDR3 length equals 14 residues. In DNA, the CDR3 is TGTGCCAGCAGCCCAGCGTTATCTGGAAACACCATATATTTT. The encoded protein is CASSPALSGNTIYF.

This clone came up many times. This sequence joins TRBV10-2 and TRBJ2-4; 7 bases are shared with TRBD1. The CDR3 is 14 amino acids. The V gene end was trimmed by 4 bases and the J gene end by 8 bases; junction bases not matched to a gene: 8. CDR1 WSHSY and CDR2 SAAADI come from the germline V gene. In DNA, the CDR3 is TGCGCCAGCAGTGGGACAGGATCAGGAGACATTCAGTACTTC. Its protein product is CASSGTGSGDIQYF.

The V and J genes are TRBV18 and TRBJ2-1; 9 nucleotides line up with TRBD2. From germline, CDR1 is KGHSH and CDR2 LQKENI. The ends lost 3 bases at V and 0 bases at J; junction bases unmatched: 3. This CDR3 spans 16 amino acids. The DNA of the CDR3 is TGTGCCAGCTCACCTCTAGCGGGGAACTCCTACAATGAGCAGTTCTTC. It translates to CASSPLAGNSYNEQFF.

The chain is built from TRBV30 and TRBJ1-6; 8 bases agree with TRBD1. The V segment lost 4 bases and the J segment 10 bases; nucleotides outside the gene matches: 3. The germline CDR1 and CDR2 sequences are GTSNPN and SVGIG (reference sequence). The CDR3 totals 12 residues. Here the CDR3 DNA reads TGTGCCTGGAAGGACAGGGACTCACCCCTCCACTTT. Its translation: CAWKDRDSPLHF.

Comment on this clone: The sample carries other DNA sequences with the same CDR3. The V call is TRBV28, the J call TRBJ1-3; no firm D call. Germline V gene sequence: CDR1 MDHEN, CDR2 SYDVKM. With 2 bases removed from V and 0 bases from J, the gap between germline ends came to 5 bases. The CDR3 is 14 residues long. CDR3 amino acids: CASSLKVSGNTIYF. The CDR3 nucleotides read TGTGCCAGCAGTTTAAAAGTCTCTGGAAACACCATATATTTT.

The CDR3 nucleotides read TGTGCCAGCACCTCCCCTGACAGGCATAATGGCTACACCTTC. Encoded protein: CASTSPDRHNGYTF. The chain couples TRBV7-9 to TRBJ1-2; D may be TRBD1 (6 bases). The V and J ends lost 7 bases and 6 bases respectively, with 18 bases between them. Germline V gene sequence: CDR1 SEHNR, CDR2 FQNEAQ (reference sequence). The CDR3 contains 14 residues.

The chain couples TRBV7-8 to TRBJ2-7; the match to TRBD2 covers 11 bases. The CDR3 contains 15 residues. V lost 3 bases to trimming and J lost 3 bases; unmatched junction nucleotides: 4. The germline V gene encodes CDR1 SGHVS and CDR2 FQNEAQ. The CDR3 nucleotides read TGTGCCAGCAGCTTCGCCGGGACTAGCGGCTACGAGCAGTACTTC. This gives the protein CASSFAGTSGYEQYF.

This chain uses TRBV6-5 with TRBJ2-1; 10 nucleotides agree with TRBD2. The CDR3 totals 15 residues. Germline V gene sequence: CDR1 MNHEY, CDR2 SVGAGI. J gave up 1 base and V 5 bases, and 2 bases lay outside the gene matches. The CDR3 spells CASSLSGRSYNEQFF. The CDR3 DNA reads TGTGCCAGCAGTCTTAGCGGGAGGTCCTACAATGAGCAGTTCTTC.

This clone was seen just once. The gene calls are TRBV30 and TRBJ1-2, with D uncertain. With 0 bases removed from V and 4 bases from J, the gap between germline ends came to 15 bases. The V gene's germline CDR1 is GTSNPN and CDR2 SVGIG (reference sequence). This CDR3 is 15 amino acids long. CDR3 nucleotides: TGTGCCTGGAGTGTGGCGGGGTGGCTAGGCTATGGCTACACCTTC. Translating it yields CAWSVAGWLGYGYTF.